This TCR beta chain was sequenced for a study of shared clonotypes between healthy human individuals. Generated by immunoSEQ multiplex PCR, the TCRdb table keeps only in-frame clones and is missing some. The data show about 100,000 clones, roughly 70% seen once. Pooled CD45RO+ cells and CCR7-negative CD45RA+ TemRA cells made up CD8 memory. Sequencing was carried out using memory CD8+ T cells sorted from blood. As to subset: CD45RO+ cells pooled with CCR7-negative TemRA cells. The receptor was isolated from a woman aged 25 to 39 in good health.

The CDR3 protein is CASSYSGAGNQPQHF. DNA of the CDR3: TGTGCCAGCAGTTACTCGGGGGCAGGGAATCAGCCCCAGCATTTT. The chain links TRBV6-6 to TRBJ1-5; the D gene is possibly TRBD1 (6 bases). Germline-derived CDR1 and CDR2 are MNHNY and SVGAGI (reference sequence). V gave up 0 bases and J gave up 4 bases, with 10 bases separating them. This CDR3 comprises 15 residues.